One and the same sample provided the 9 T cell receptor beta chains below, sequenced in a study of blood T cell repertoires in COVID-19. Using immunoSEQ multiplex PCR, the repertoire was profiled, and TCRdb retains in-frame clones only, with some absent. The table shows roughly 100,000 clones, with approximately 90% occurring only once. Material: peripheral blood. Receptor source: a human donor with active COVID-19. The donor label of this sample is uncertain.

This clone was seen once. The chain links TRBV5-4 to TRBJ1-6; perhaps TRBD1 as D (6 bases). The CDR3 sequence is 16 residues long. Germline V gene data show CDR1 as SGHNT and CDR2 as YYREEE (reference sequence). Between the trimmed V and J ends, which lost 0 bases and 9 bases, there was a span of 16 bases. The DNA for the CDR3 is TGTGCCAGCAGCTTGGCCCTAACAGGGCCTGGTTCACCCCTCCACTTT. Protein: CASSLALTGPGSPLHF.

The CDR3 sequence: CASSQKQWNSPLHF. The CDR3, as DNA: TGCGCCAGCAGTCAAAAACAGTGGAATTCACCCCTCCACTTT. J is TRBJ1-6 and V is TRBV23-1, with D hard to call. TRBV23-1 has ORF status, its function being uncertain. The CDR3 extends over 14 amino acids. V was cut by 2 bases and J by 7 bases, with 9 bases left in between.

The genes are TRBV29-1 and TRBJ1-2, with D uncertain. Trimming took off 5 bases at V and 4 bases at J, with 8 bases between the two ends. CDR3 size: 11 residues. The germline V gene encodes CDR1 SQVTM and CDR2 ANQGSEA. CDR3 DNA: TGCAGCGTTCTACAGATCTATGGCTACACCTTC. Protein sequence: CSVLQIYGYTF.

The rearrangement joins TRBV3-1 (or the pseudogene TRBV3-2) to TRBJ2-1; the D gene is possibly TRBD2 (5 bases). Germline CDR1 reads LGHDT; CDR2 reads YNNKEL (reference sequence). Trimming removed 3 bases from V and 8 bases from J, with 17 bases in between. The CDR3 is 15 amino acids. The CDR3 protein is CASSHADRGIHEQFF. The DNA of the CDR3 is TGTGCCAGCAGCCACGCAGACCGGGGTATCCATGAGCAGTTCTTC.

The CDR3 region is CASSSINRDRQRRPYEQYF. CDR3 nucleotides: TGTGCCAGCAGCTCAATTAACCGGGACAGGCAGCGGCGCCCCTACGAGCAGTACTTC. V usage is TRBV11-2 and J usage is TRBJ2-7, with 8 bases identical to TRBD1. CDR1 is SGHAT, CDR2 FQNNGV, per germline. The V gene end was trimmed by 4 bases and the J gene end by 2 bases; junction bases not matched to a gene: 19. The CDR3 is 19 residues long.

The CDR3 protein is CASSISGGAGDTQYF. The CDR3 bases are TGTGCCAGCAGCATCAGCGGGGGGGCCGGAGATACGCAGTATTTT. The chain employs TRBV9 and TRBJ2-3; TRBD2 agrees at 10 bases. The CDR3 extends over 15 amino acids. Trimming at V came to 4 bases and at J to 5 bases, leaving 7 bases not matched to a gene. Germline-derived CDR1 and CDR2 are SGDLS and YYNGEE.

The V call is TRBV18, the J call TRBJ1-2; a possible D gene is TRBD1 (6 bases). V lost 2 bases and J lost 3, with 16 bases in between. CDR3 size: 16 residues. In germline, CDR1 is KGHSH, CDR2 LQKENI. The CDR3 region has the DNA TGTGCCAGCTCACCAGGAGACAGTCAGGGGTACTATGGCTACACCTTC. Protein: CASSPGDSQGYYGYTF.

The rearrangement joins TRBV20-1 to TRBJ2-5, with a possible D match to TRBD1 (6 bases). The V and J ends lost 3 bases and 5 bases respectively, with 10 bases between them. Germline-derived CDR1 and CDR2 are DFQATT and SNEGSKA (reference sequence). The CDR3 runs 12 residues. The CDR3 bases are TGCAGTGCTAGTAACCAGGGGGAGACCCAGTACTTC. Its protein product is CSASNQGETQYF.

The chain joins TRBV6-1 to TRBJ1-1; D might be TRBD1 (6 bases). The CDR3 is made up of 12 amino acids. Trimming shortened V by 1 base and J by 8 bases, and 8 bases separated the two germline ends. In germline, CDR1 is MNHNS, CDR2 SASEGT. The chain's CDR3 is CASSEEGGEAFF. The CDR3 DNA reads as TGTGCCAGCAGTGAAGAAGGGGGAGAAGCTTTCTTT.